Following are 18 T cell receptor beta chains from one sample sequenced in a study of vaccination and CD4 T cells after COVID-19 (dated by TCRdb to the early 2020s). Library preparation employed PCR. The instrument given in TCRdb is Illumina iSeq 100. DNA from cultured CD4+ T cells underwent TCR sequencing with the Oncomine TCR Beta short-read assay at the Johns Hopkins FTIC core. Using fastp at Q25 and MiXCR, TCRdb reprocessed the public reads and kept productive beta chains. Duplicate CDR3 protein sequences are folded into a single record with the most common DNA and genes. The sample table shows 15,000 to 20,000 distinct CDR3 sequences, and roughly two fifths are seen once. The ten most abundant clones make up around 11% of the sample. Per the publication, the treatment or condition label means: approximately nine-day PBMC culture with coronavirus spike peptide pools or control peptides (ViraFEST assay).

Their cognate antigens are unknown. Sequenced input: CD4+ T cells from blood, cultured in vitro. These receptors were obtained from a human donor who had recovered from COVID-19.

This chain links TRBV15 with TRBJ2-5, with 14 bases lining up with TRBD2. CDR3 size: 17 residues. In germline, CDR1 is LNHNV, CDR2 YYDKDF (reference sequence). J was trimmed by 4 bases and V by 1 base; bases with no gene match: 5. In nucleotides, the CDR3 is TGTGCCACCAGCAGAGCGGGACTAGCGGGAGAGGGAGAGACCCAGTACTTC. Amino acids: CATSRAGLAGEGETQYF.

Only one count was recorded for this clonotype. CDR3 bases: TGTGCCAGCAGCTCAGACCAGGGTAGCACAGATACGCAGTATTTT. Amino acid sequence: CASSSDQGSTDTQYF. The chain carries TRBV7-3 and TRBJ2-3, with D possibly matching TRBD1 (5 bases). CDR3 length equals 15 residues. V dropped 4 bases and J dropped 0 bases, with 11 bases sitting between them. Germline loops: CDR1 SGHTA, CDR2 FQGTGA.

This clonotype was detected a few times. The chain's CDR3 is CASSPSGQGSNQPQHF. CDR3 sequence (DNA): TGTGCCAGCTCACCCTCCGGACAGGGCAGCAATCAGCCCCAGCATTTT. The gene calls are TRBV18 and TRBJ1-5, with 8 bases aligning to TRBD1. This CDR3 has 16 amino acids. Germline V lookup: CDR1 KGHSH, CDR2 LQKENI. V was clipped by 3 bases and J by 1 base; unmatched bases: 5.

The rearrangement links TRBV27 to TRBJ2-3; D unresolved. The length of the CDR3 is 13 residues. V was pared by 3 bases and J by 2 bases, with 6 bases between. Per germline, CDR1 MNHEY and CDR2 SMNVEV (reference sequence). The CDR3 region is CASSFSFTDTQYF. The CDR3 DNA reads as TGTGCCAGCAGTTTTTCTTTCACAGATACGCAGTATTTT.

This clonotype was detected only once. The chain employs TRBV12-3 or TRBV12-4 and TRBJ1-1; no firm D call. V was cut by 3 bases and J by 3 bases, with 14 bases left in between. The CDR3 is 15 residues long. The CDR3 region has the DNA TGTGCCAGCAGTTTGGTGTTAGCAGCAGACACTGAAGCTTTCTTT. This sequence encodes CASSLVLAADTEAFF.

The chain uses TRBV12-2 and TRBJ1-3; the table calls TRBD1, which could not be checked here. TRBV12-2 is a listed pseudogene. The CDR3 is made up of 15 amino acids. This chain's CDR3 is CASRLGDRAGNTIYF. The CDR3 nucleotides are TGTGCAAGTCGCTTAGGGGACAGGGCTGGAAACACCATATATTTT.

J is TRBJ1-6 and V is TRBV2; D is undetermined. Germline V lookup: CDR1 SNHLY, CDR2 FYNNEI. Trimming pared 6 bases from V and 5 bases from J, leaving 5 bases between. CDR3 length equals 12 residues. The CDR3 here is CASSVDNSPLHF. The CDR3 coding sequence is TGTGCCAGCAGCGTCGATAATTCACCCCTCCACTTT.

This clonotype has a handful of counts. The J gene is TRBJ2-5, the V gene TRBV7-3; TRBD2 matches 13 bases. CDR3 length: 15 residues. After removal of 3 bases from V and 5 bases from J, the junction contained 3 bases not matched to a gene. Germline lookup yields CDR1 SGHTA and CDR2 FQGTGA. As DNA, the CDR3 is TGTGCCAGCAGCTTGGGACTAGCGGGACTGGAGACCCAGTACTTC. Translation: CASSLGLAGLETQYF.

The CDR3 DNA follows: TGTGCCAGCAGTAGGGCGCTGAACACCGGGGAGCTGTTTTTT. It encodes CASSRALNTGELFF. The chain carries TRBV7-2 and TRBJ2-2; D ambiguous. This CDR3 region has 14 residues. Between the trimmed V and J ends, which lost 6 bases and 1 base, there was a span of 9 bases. Germline loops: CDR1 SGHTA, CDR2 FQGNSA.

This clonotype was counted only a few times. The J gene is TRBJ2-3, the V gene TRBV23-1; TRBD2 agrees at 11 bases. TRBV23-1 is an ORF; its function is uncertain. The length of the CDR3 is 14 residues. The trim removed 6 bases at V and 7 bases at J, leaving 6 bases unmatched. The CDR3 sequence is CASRGGLAEYTQYF. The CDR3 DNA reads TGCGCCAGCAGGGGGGGACTAGCGGAATATACGCAGTATTTT.

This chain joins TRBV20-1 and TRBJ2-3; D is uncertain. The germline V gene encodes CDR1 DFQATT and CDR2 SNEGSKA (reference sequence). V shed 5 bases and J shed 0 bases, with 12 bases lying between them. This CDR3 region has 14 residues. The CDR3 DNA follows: TGCAGTGCTGCCCTATTTGCTAGCACAGATACGCAGTATTTT. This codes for CSAALFASTDTQYF.

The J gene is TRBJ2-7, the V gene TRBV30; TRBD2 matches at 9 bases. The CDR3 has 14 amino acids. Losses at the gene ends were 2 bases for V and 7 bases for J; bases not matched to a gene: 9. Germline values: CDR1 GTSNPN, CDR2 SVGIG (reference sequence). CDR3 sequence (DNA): TGTGCCTGGAGTTCCGTCGCGGGAGGGGGTGAGCAGTACTTC. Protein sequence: CAWSSVAGGGEQYF. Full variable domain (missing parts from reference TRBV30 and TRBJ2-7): SQTIHQWPATLVQPVGSPLSLECTVEGTSNPNLYWYRQAAGRGLQLLFYSVGIGQISSEVPQNLSASRPQDRQFILSSKKLLLSDSGFYLCAWSSVAGGGEQYFGPGTRLTVT.

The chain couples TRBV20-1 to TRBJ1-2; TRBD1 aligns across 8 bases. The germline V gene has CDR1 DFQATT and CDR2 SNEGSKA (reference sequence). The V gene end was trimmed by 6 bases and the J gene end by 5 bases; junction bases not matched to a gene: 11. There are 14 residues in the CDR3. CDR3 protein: CSAKHTQGAYGYTF. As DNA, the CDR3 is TGCAGTGCAAAACACACTCAGGGGGCATATGGCTACACCTTC.

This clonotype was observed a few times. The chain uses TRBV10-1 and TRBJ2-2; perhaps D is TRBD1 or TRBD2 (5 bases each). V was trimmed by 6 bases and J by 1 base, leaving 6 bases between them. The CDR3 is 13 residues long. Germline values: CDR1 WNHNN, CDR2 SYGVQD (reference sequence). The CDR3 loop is CASRGENTGELFF. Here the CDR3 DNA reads TGCGCCAGCAGGGGGGAGAACACCGGGGAGCTGTTTTTT.

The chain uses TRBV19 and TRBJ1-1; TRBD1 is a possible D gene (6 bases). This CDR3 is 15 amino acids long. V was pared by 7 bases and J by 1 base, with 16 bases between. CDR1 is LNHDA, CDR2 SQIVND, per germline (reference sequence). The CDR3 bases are TGTGCCAGTACCATGACCGGGACACCGAACACTGAAGCTTTCTTT. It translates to CASTMTGTPNTEAFF.

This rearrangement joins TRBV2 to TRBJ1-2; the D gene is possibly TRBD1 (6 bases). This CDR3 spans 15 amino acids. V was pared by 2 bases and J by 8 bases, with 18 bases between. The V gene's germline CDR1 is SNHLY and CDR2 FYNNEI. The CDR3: CASSESARGGGGYTF. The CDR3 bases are TGTGCCAGCAGTGAATCAGCCCGGGGGGGCGGCGGCTACACCTTC.

The CDR3 nucleotides are TGCAGCGTTGACGGACAGGGGGCAAAAGAGACCCAGTACTTC. Its protein is CSVDGQGAKETQYF. The gene calls are TRBV29-1 and TRBJ2-5; 11 bases match TRBD1. V lost 3 bases and J lost 3; bases outside the gene matches: 3. The length of the CDR3 is 14 residues. CDR1 and CDR2 from the germline V gene are SQVTM and ANQGSEA.

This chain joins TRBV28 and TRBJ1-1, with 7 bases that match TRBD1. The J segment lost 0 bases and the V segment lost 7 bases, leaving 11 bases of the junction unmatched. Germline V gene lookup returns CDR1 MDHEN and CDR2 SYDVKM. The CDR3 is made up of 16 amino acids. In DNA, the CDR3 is TGTGCCAGCAAGGAGACGACAGGGCGGATGAACACTGAAGCTTTCTTT. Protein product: CASKETTGRMNTEAFF.